These 32 T cell receptor beta chains were sequenced from one sample in a study of cytomegalovirus exposure and HLA in healthy donors. Primers included in the PCR were 60 Vbeta and 13 Jbeta primers. Libraries were prepared by immunoSEQ multiplex PCR; TCRdb keeps only in-frame clonotypes and omits some of them. The sample records some 69,000 clones, roughly two thirds being singletons. Sequencing used PBMCs. These receptors all come from a male donor in good health and CMV-seropositive.

The V call is TRBV11-2, the J call TRBJ2-7; 13 bases map to TRBD2. From germline, CDR1 is SGHAT and CDR2 FQNNGV. With 5 bases clipped from V and 6 bases from J, the junction kept 10 bases outside the gene matches. There are 16 residues in the CDR3. The CDR3 spells CASSTLTSGGRSEQYF. Here the CDR3 DNA reads TGTGCCAGCAGCACCTTGACTAGCGGGGGGAGGAGCGAGCAGTACTTC.

In the case of this clone: The germline gene is not matched at one end of the junction; a read error may be the cause. This rearrangement joins TRBV2 to TRBJ2-1; D is possibly TRBD1 (6 bases). The germline CDR1 and CDR2 sequences are SNHLY and FYNNEI. The CDR3 is 15 amino acids. As DNA, the CDR3 is TGTGCCAACAGTGAAGCCGGGACACCTAACAATGAGCAGTTCTTC. Protein product: CANSEAGTPNNEQFF.

The J gene is TRBJ2-5, the V gene TRBV29-1, with TRBD1 matching over 7 bases. Germline V CDR1 and CDR2: SQVTM, ANQGSEA. The trim removed 5 bases at V and 6 bases at J, leaving 9 bases unmatched. This CDR3 is built from 13 residues. The CDR3 sequence: CSVIEGAKKTQYF. The CDR3 DNA sequence: TGCAGCGTTATCGAGGGGGCGAAAAAGACCCAGTACTTC.

The chain has TRBV5-4 and TRBJ2-2, with a possible D match to TRBD2 (6 bases). This CDR3 has 14 residues. CDR1 SGHNT and CDR2 YYREEE come from the germline V gene (reference sequence). Trimming shortened V by 4 bases and J by 3 bases, and 10 bases separated the two germline ends. The CDR3 DNA reads TGTGCCAGCAGCCACTTAGCGGACACCGGGGAGCTGTTTTTT. It codes for CASSHLADTGELFF. Combining the CDR3 with reference TRBV5-4 and TRBJ2-2 gives the whole variable domain ETGVTQSPTHLIKTRGQQVTLRCSSQSGHNTVSWYQQALGQGPQFIFQYYREEENGRGNFPPRFSGLQFPNYSSELNVNALELDDSALYLCASSHLADTGELFFGEGSRLTVL.

J is TRBJ1-2 and V is TRBV6-6; no reliable D call. CDR1 and CDR2 from the germline V gene are MNHNY and SVGAGI (reference sequence). The CDR3 is made up of 15 amino acids. V was shortened by 5 bases and J by 1 base, with 14 bases between the two germline ends. The DNA of the CDR3 is TGTGCCAGCAGTCGTTCAGGAGCGGATAACTATGGCTACACCTTC. Translating gives CASSRSGADNYGYTF.

This clone was counted a few times. The chain combines TRBV6-8 with TRBJ1-5; 11 positions match TRBD1. This CDR3 contains 15 residues. Germline-derived CDR1 and CDR2 are MNHGY and SAAAGT. With V trimmed by 6 bases and J by 2 bases, 3 bases remained unmatched. For the CDR3, the DNA is TGTGCCAGCAGCCAGGGACAGGGGGGCAATCAGCCCCAGCATTTT. The encoded protein is CASSQGQGGNQPQHF.

This clone was seen a handful of times. V gene TRBV5-4 combines with J gene TRBJ1-4; TRBD1 agrees at 10 bases. The CDR3 runs to 17 residues. V shed 4 bases and J 1 base; nucleotides not matched to a gene: 7. Germline assignment: CDR1 SGHNT and CDR2 YYREEE (reference sequence). Written as DNA, the CDR3 is TGTGCCAGCAGCAAGGCCGGGACAGGGGTAACTAATGAAAAACTGTTTTTT. This sequence encodes CASSKAGTGVTNEKLFF.

This chain joins TRBV7-2 and TRBJ1-5; possible D gene TRBD1, 6 bases. Between the trimmed V and J ends, which lost 5 bases and 0 bases, there was a span of 14 bases. Germline CDR1 is SGHTA and CDR2 is FQGNSA. The CDR3 has 16 amino acids. This CDR3 reads CASSATGHYSNQPQHF. CDR3 sequence (DNA): TGTGCCAGCAGCGCTACGGGACACTATAGCAATCAGCCCCAGCATTTT.

The rearrangement uses TRBV10-3 and TRBJ2-1; TRBD2 matches at 10 bases. CDR1 is ENHRY and CDR2 is SYGVKD in the germline V gene. V trimming: 4 bases; J trimming: 8 bases; junction bases outside the gene matches: 20. The CDR3 consists of 19 residues. For the CDR3, the DNA is TGTGCCATCAGTGCCAAATCTAGTCTGGTAGCGGGAGGAATGCATGAGCAGTTCTTC. Translated, it gives CAISAKSSLVAGGMHEQFF.

The V call is TRBV10-1, the J call TRBJ2-5; TRBD2 aligns across 9 bases. Trimming took 4 bases from V and 5 from J; bases not matched to a gene: 2. Germline assignment: CDR1 WNHNN and CDR2 SYGVQD (reference sequence). CDR3 length: 13 amino acids. The CDR3 loop reads CASSAGLAETQYF. CDR3 nucleotides: TGCGCCAGCAGTGCCGGACTAGCGGAGACCCAGTACTTC.

This rearrangement joins TRBV5-1 to TRBJ2-3; TRBD2 matches at 10 bases. V was clipped by 5 bases and J by 4 bases; unmatched bases: 4. The CDR3 covers 14 residues. CDR1 SGHRS and CDR2 YFSETQ come from the germline V gene. The DNA for the CDR3 is TGCGCCAGCAGTCTAGCGGGAGAATCAGATACGCAGTATTTT. It is translated as CASSLAGESDTQYF.

For the CDR3, the DNA is TGTGCCAGCAGCGGCGCAAAGGACAGGGAAAAGCAGTACTTC. It is translated as CASSGAKDREKQYF. This chain connects TRBV7-2 to TRBJ2-7, with 8 bases identical to TRBD1. After removal of 5 bases from V and 8 bases from J, the junction contained 11 bases not matched to a gene. This CDR3 contains 14 residues. Germline-derived CDR1 and CDR2 are SGHTA and FQGNSA.

This chain connects TRBV5-4 to TRBJ2-5, with 8 positions matching TRBD2. V shed 0 bases, J shed 5 bases, and the junction held 12 bases outside the gene matches. The CDR3 contains 17 residues. Germline lookup yields CDR1 SGHNT and CDR2 YYREEE (reference sequence). Here the CDR3 DNA reads TGTGCCAGCAGCTTGGGACAACCGGGACTAGAAAGGGAGACCCAGTACTTC. It codes for CASSLGQPGLERETQYF. Together with reference TRBV5-4 and TRBJ2-5, the CDR3 gives the full variable domain: ETGVTQSPTHLIKTRGQQVTLRCSSQSGHNTVSWYQQALGQGPQFIFQYYREEENGRGNFPPRFSGLQFPNYSSELNVNALELDDSALYLCASSLGQPGLERETQYFGPGTRLLVL.

On this clone: The sample has other DNA sequences that encode this CDR3 too. This chain connects TRBV9 to TRBJ2-2, with 8 nucleotides matching TRBD1. Trimming cost V 0 bases and J 4 bases; bases outside gene matches: 2. The CDR3 covers 15 residues. Germline V gives CDR1 SGDLS, CDR2 YYNGEE. The CDR3 DNA is TGTGCCAGCAGCGTAGTACAGGGGGGCACCGGGGAGCTGTTTTTT. The encoded protein is CASSVVQGGTGELFF.

The J gene is TRBJ2-4, the V gene TRBV10-3; D might be TRBD1 (5 bases). The CDR3 runs to 15 residues. Looked up from germline, CDR1 is ENHRY and CDR2 is SYGVKD. Trimming left V 4 bases short and J 1 base short, with 11 bases between. The CDR3 nucleotides read TGTGCCATCAGTGGAGGCAAGGGGGCCAAAAACATTCAGTACTTC. Protein sequence: CAISGGKGAKNIQYF.

V and J are TRBV4-3 and TRBJ1-5; D is unclear. CDR1 LGHNA and CDR2 YSLEER come from the germline V gene. The CDR3 spans 15 residues. Trimming removed 1 base from V and 5 bases from J, with 12 bases in between. CDR3 sequence: CASSQAGGLDQPQHF. The CDR3 region has the DNA TGCGCCAGCAGCCAAGCTGGAGGGCTTGATCAGCCCCAGCATTTT.

CDR3 nucleotides: TGTGCCAGCAGCGTAGAAACAGGGAGGGGTACTGAAGCTTTCTTT. Protein: CASSVETGRGTEAFF. The chain employs TRBV9 and TRBJ1-1, with D possibly TRBD1 on 6 matching bases. CDR1 SGDLS and CDR2 YYNGEE come from the germline V gene. The CDR3 length is 15 residues. Trimming stripped 0 bases from V and 5 bases from J, with 14 bases between.

J is TRBJ2-4 and V is TRBV10-2, with a tentative D call TRBD2 (5 bases). The ends were cut back, 3 bases at V and 0 bases at J, with 9 bases in the middle. CDR1 is WSHSY, CDR2 SAAADI, per germline. This CDR3 has 15 residues. The CDR3 DNA reads TGCGCCAGCAGTGACCCGGGATTAGCCAAAAACATTCAGTACTTC. This sequence encodes CASSDPGLAKNIQYF.

As for this clone: Other DNA sequences in the sample encode the same CDR3. The chain has TRBV27 and TRBJ2-3, with D maybe TRBD2 (7 bases). V was cut by 2 bases and J by 6 bases, with 12 bases left in between. Looked up from germline, CDR1 is MNHEY and CDR2 is SMNVEV (reference sequence). CDR3 length: 14 residues. DNA of the CDR3: TGTGCCAGCAGTTTAGGCGGGGGCAGGGATACGCAGTATTTT. Protein product: CASSLGGGRDTQYF.

The chain combines TRBV5-1 with TRBJ2-7, with D maybe TRBD1 (5 bases). Looked up from germline, CDR1 is SGHRS and CDR2 is YFSETQ. The CDR3 totals 15 residues. V lost 5 bases, J lost 0 bases, and 15 bases lay in between. CDR3 sequence reads: CASSTTDSSSYEQYF. For the CDR3, the DNA is TGCGCCAGCAGTACGACAGATTCAAGCTCCTACGAGCAGTACTTC.

The chain has TRBV2 and TRBJ1-6, with 7 bases fitting TRBD1. J gave up 3 bases and V 8 bases, and 4 bases lay outside the gene matches. This CDR3 spans 14 amino acids. Germline CDR1 SNHLY, CDR2 FYNNEI. The CDR3 region is CASFRDSYNSPLHF. The DNA of the CDR3 is TGTGCCAGCTTTCGGGACAGCTATAATTCACCCCTCCACTTT.

The table lists this clone with a few counts. J is TRBJ2-3 and V is TRBV4-1, with a weak D call TRBD2 (6 bases). This CDR3 has 17 amino acids. The germline V and J ends were trimmed by 4 bases and 1 base, with 18 bases remaining between them. CDR1 MGHRA and CDR2 YSYEKL come from the germline V gene. The CDR3 bases are TGCGCCAGCAGCCCCCAAACCGGAGGGGATGGCACAGATACGCAGTATTTT. This encodes CASSPQTGGDGTDTQYF.

This sequence joins TRBV2 and TRBJ2-7; D is uncertain. The CDR3 extends over 16 amino acids. Trimming pared 0 bases from V and 3 bases from J, leaving 15 bases between. The V gene's germline CDR1 is SNHLY and CDR2 FYNNEI. The CDR3 is CASSEASVLEVYEQYF. DNA for the CDR3: TGTGCCAGCAGTGAAGCGTCGGTGCTAGAAGTCTACGAGCAGTACTTC.

The chain couples TRBV11-2 to TRBJ1-1, with a tentative D call TRBD1 (5 bases). This CDR3 is 15 amino acids long. With 5 bases removed from V and 1 base from J, the gap between germline ends came to 14 bases. Looked up from germline, CDR1 is SGHAT and CDR2 is FQNNGV. As DNA, the CDR3 is TGTGCCAGCAGCCGCGGGGCCTGGCGGAACACTGAAGCTTTCTTT. This sequence encodes CASSRGAWRNTEAFF.

The chain links TRBV7-9 to TRBJ2-1, with D perhaps TRBD2 (7 bases). Trimming shortened V by 0 bases and J by 6 bases, and 12 bases separated the two germline ends. The CDR3 extends over 15 amino acids. CDR1 and CDR2 (germline): SEHNR, FQNEAQ (reference sequence). This CDR3 is CASSLAGGAVNEQFF. The CDR3 nucleotides are TGTGCCAGCAGCTTAGCTGGGGGGGCGGTCAATGAGCAGTTCTTC. Supplemented by reference TRBV7-9 and TRBJ2-1, the full variable domain reads DTGVSQNPRHKITKRGQNVTFRCDPISEHNRLYWYRQTLGQGPEFLTYFQNEAQLEKSRLLSDRFSAERPKGSFSTLEIQRTEQGDSAMYLCASSLAGGAVNEQFFGPGTRLTVL.

The rearrangement joins TRBV5-1 to TRBJ1-2, with 12 bases matching TRBD1. CDR1 and CDR2 (germline): SGHRS, YFSETQ. Unmatched junction bases numbered 13, after V lost 0 bases and J lost 4 bases. The CDR3 runs to 19 residues. The CDR3 sequence is CASSLASPGTGGAGYGYTF. The CDR3, as DNA: TGCGCCAGCAGCTTGGCCAGTCCCGGGACAGGGGGCGCGGGCTATGGCTACACCTTC.

The genes are TRBV6-1 and TRBJ2-7; D is ambiguous. This CDR3 has 12 amino acids. Trimming left V 2 bases short and J 3 bases short, with 5 bases between. Germline CDR1 MNHNS, CDR2 SASEGT. The CDR3 region is CASSEIHYEQYF. In DNA, the CDR3 is TGTGCCAGCAGTGAAATCCACTACGAGCAGTACTTC.

The V gene is TRBV27, the J gene TRBJ2-3, with 10 bases aligning to TRBD1. Germline-derived CDR1 and CDR2 are MNHEY and SMNVEV (reference sequence). The CDR3 sequence is 15 residues long. After removal of 8 bases from V and 4 bases from J, the junction contained 9 bases not matched to a gene. The chain's CDR3 is CASSVLGTGADTQYF. The CDR3 bases are TGTGCCAGCTCTGTCCTGGGGACAGGGGCAGATACGCAGTATTTT.

This clone occurred a few times. The rearrangement uses TRBV7-2 and TRBJ2-1, with TRBD2 matching 8 bases. Looked up from germline, CDR1 is SGHTA and CDR2 is FQGNSA. CDR3 length: 15 amino acids. With 1 base clipped from V and 6 bases from J, the junction kept 5 bases outside the gene matches. CDR3 sequence (DNA): TGTGCCAGCAGCTTAGGGTCGGGGGGGCCCAATGAGCAGTTCTTC. Amino acid sequence: CASSLGSGGPNEQFF.

The rearrangement links TRBV2 to TRBJ2-1; D gene ambiguous. Per the germline V gene, CDR1 is SNHLY and CDR2 is FYNNEI. V shed 3 bases and J shed 4 bases, with 13 bases lying between them. There are 15 residues in the CDR3. The CDR3 here is CASSERVFGYNEQFF. Here the CDR3 DNA reads TGTGCCAGCAGTGAGAGAGTTTTCGGTTACAATGAGCAGTTCTTC.

The gene calls are TRBV27 and TRBJ1-6; D is undetermined. In germline, CDR1 is MNHEY, CDR2 SMNVEV (reference sequence). Between the trimmed V and J ends, which lost 1 base and 7 bases, there was a span of 8 bases. This CDR3 has 14 amino acids. The CDR3 spells CASSLLYGNSPLHF. For the CDR3, the DNA is TGTGCCAGCAGTTTATTATACGGGAATTCACCCCTCCACTTT.

The rearrangement uses TRBV27 and TRBJ2-3; maybe TRBD1 (5 bases). V was clipped by 10 bases and J by 4 bases, with 18 bases between them. The CDR3 sequence is 14 residues long. Germline lookup yields CDR1 MNHEY and CDR2 SMNVEV (reference sequence). The CDR3 nucleotides are TGTGCCACCGCCAGGGCCTCCAACCCAGATACGCAGTATTTT. This encodes CATARASNPDTQYF.